The T cell receptor (beta chain) described here comes from a study of long-term antiretroviral therapy in people with HIV. Version v3.0 of the immunoSEQ assay was performed at survey level. Sequencing set out to capture roughly 40,000-55,000 T-cell genomes per sample. Assay: immunoSEQ multiplex PCR; the TCRdb copy retains only in-frame clones and omits some. The data contain about 25,000 clones, roughly three quarters of them singletons. In this sample, this clone turned up a few times. The CDR3 extends over 14 amino acids. V lost 4 bases, J lost 0 bases, and 2 bases stayed unmatched. In germline, CDR1 is SNHLY, CDR2 FYNNEI.

The TCR was taken from a man aged 25 to 45 with HIV. The chain employs TRBV2 and TRBJ1-2, with TRBD1 matching 7 bases. The sample in question was unsorted PBMCs, obtained 2.1 years after starting antiretroviral therapy. The CDR3 protein is CASSVDRTNYGYTF. CDR3 sequence (DNA): TGTGCCAGCAGTGTGGACAGGACTAACTATGGCTACACCTTC.